This entry is about one T cell receptor (beta chain). What it binds is not known. The CDR3 totals 13 residues. Germline V lookup: CDR1 SGHVS, CDR2 FQNEAQ. Deletions cut 3 bases from V and 8 bases from J, with 11 bases between. The PCR was carried out with 60 Vbeta primers and 13 Jbeta primers. Assay: immunoSEQ multiplex PCR; the TCRdb copy retains only in-frame clones and omits some. The sample consists of under 200,000 clones, 65% to 70% of them appearing once. This sample is part of a study of cytomegalovirus exposure and HLA in healthy donors. Overall study results and limits: No immune exposure information besides CMV serostatus was available. A later analysis revealed that TCR association rates differed between HLA loci, peaking at DRB1 and bottoming out at HLA-C. Most observed TCR sequences were rare, whereas some public TCRs were detected in many donors. Per a prior analysis, the majority of TCR beta V segments were productive roughly 90% or roughly 30% of the time.

The rearrangement uses TRBV7-8 and TRBJ2-1, with D possibly being TRBD2 (5 bases). This receptor was obtained from a woman in her late teens or twenties in good health and CMV-seropositive. Sequenced input: PBMCs. CDR3 residues: CASSFAWRDEQFF. The DNA of the CDR3 is TGTGCCAGCAGCTTTGCTTGGCGGGATGAGCAGTTCTTC.